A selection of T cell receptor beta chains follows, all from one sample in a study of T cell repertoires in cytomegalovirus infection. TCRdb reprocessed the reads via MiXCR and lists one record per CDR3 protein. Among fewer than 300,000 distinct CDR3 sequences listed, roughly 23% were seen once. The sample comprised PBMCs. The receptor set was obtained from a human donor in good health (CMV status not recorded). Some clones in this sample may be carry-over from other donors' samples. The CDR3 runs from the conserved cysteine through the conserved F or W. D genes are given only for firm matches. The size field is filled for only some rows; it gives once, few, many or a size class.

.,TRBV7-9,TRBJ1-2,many,TGTGCCAGCAGCTTAGGAGCCACAGGGAATGGCTACACCTTC,CASSLGATGNGYTF
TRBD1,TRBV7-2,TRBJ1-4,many,TGTGCCAGCAGCCCGGGACAGGGAGGTCAAAAACTGTTTTTT,CASSPGQGGQKLFF
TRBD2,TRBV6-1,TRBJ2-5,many,TGTGCCAGCAGTCAAACGCTAGCGGGAGGACGCCAAGAGACCCAGTACTTC,CASSQTLAGGRQETQYF
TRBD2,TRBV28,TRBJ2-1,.,TGTGCCAGCAGTTTAAATCTAGCGGGAGTGGAGAATGAGCAGTTCTTC,CASSLNLAGVENEQFF
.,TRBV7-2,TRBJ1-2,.,TGTGCCAGCAGCTTAGATCCGTTGGGAGGCTACACCTTC,CASSLDPLGGYTF
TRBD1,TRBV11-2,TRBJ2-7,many,TGTGCCAGCAGCCGTCCCGGGACAGGGTCCGAGCAGTACTTC,CASSRPGTGSEQYF
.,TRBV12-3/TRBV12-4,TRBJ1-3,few,TGTGCCAGCAGTTCCGACAGCGACGCAAACACCATATATTTT,CASSSDSDANTIYF
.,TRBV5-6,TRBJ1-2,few,TGTGCCAGCAGCCCTTGGGGGCTCTATGGCTACACCTTC,CASSPWGLYGYTF
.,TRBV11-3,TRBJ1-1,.,TGTGCCAGCAGCTACGGACCGTCGAACACTGAAGCTTTCTTT,CASSYGPSNTEAFF
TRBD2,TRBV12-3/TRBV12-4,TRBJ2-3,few,TGTGCCAGCAGTCCCCGTCGCCAGCGGGGGCCCAGAGATACGCAGTATTTT,CASSPRRQRGPRDTQYF
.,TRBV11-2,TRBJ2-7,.,TGTGCCAGCAGCCGGGGTTCGGGAAGCTCCTACGAGCAGTACTTC,CASSRGSGSSYEQYF
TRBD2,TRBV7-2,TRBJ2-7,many,TGTGCCAGCAGCGGAAGCGACCGGGACTACCAAAGCGAGTTCTACGAGCAGTACTTC,CASSGSDRDYQSEFYEQYF
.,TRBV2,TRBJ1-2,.,TGTGCCAGCAGTGAGGACAGAAGATATGGCTACACCTTC,CASSEDRRYGYTF
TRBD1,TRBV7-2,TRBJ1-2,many,TGTGCCAGCAGCCCCCGGACAGGGCAATCCGGCTACACCTTC,CASSPRTGQSGYTF
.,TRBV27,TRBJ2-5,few,TGTGCCAGCAGTTTATCGCGGCAGTCCCAAGAGACCCAGTACTTC,CASSLSRQSQETQYF
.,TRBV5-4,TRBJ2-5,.,TGTGCCAGCAGCTTGGGTCAAACCCAAGAGACCCAGTACTTC,CASSLGQTQETQYF
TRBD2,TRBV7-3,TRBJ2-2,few,TGTGCCAGCAGCTTTGGCGGACTAGGCGGGGAGCTGTTTTTT,CASSFGGLGGELFF
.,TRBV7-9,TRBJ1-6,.,TGTGCCAGCAGCTTAGATCAAGGGGATTCACCCCTCCACTTT,CASSLDQGDSPLHF
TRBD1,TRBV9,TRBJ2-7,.,TGTGCCAGCAGCGAGGGACAGCTCTACGAGCAGTACTTC,CASSEGQLYEQYF
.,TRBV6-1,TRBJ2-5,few,TGTGCCAGCACGAACCGGGACCCGTGGGAGACCCAGTACTTC,CASTNRDPWETQYF
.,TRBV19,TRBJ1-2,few,TGTGCCAGTACCACCGGCAGTTATGGCTACACCTTC,CASTTGSYGYTF
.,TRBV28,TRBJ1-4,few,TGTGCCAGCAGTCCCTGGGGAGATACTAATGAAAAACTGTTTTTT,CASSPWGDTNEKLFF
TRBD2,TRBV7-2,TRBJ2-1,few,TGTGCCAGCAGCTTCCAGGGACTAGCGGGTGGGGAGCAGTTCTTC,CASSFQGLAGGEQFF
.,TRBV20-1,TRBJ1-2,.,TGCAGTGCTAGCCCGGGCTACACCTTC,CSASPGYTF
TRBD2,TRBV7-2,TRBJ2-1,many,TGTGCCAGCAGCTCTATAGCGGGAAAATCCTACAATGAGCAGTTCTTC,CASSSIAGKSYNEQFF
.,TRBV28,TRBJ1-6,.,TGTGCCAGCACCCCTAACAGGGCTTGGGGTAATTCACCCCTCCACTTT,CASTPNRAWGNSPLHF
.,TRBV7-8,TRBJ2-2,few,TGTGCCAGCAGCTCTCGAGGGGGAGGGCAGAGTAACACCGGGGAGCTGTTTTTT,CASSSRGGGQSNTGELFF
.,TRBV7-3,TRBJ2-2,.,TGTGCCAGCAGCTGGAAACAGGTGTCTCTACTGGGCGGGGAGCTGTTTTTT,CASSWKQVSLLGGELFF
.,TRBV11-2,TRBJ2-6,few,TGTGCCAGCAGCTCCCTCAGGGACTCCGGGGCCAACGTCCTGACTTTC,CASSSLRDSGANVLTF
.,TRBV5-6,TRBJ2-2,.,TGTGCCAGCAGTGGACCCGCCCTCCTCGCTGGGGAGCTGTTTTTT,CASSGPALLAGELFF
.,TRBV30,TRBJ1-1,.,TGTGCCTGGAAGCTTTCGGGGTACACTGAAGCTTTCTTT,CAWKLSGYTEAFF
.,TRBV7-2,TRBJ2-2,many,TGTGCCAGCAGCTTAGGCCCCTCCTTGGCCACCGGGGAGCTGTTTTTT,CASSLGPSLATGELFF
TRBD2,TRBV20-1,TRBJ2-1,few,TGCAGTGCTAGAGAGGGACTAGCGGAAGGGGATGAGCAGTTCTTC,CSAREGLAEGDEQFF
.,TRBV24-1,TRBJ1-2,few,TGTGCCACCAGTGAAGGCCAGGGCTACTATGGCTACACCTTC,CATSEGQGYYGYTF
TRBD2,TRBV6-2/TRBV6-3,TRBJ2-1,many,TGTGCCAGCAGTTACAGCCGGGCTAGCGGAGTCTACAATGAGCAGTTCTTC,CASSYSRASGVYNEQFF
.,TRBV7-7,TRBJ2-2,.,TGTGCTAGCAGCTTAGATCTCCGCCGGGAGCTGTTTTTT,CASSLDLRRELFF
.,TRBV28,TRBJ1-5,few,TGTGCCAGCAGTTTAACTACAGGGTCCCACAATCAGCCCCAGCATTTT,CASSLTTGSHNQPQHF
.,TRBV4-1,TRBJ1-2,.,TGCGCCAGCAGCCAAGAAAGGGGGGAATATGGCTACACCTTC,CASSQERGEYGYTF
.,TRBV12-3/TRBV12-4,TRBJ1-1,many,TGTGCCAGCAGTTTTGTAGGGACTGAAGCTTTCTTT,CASSFVGTEAFF
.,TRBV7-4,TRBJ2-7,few,TGTGCCAGCAGCTTATCTGTGCGGAAACCGATAAACTACGAGCAGTACTTC,CASSLSVRKPINYEQYF
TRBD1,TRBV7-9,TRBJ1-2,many,TGTGCCAGCAGCCTCGACAGGGCAAGCTATGGCTACACCTTC,CASSLDRASYGYTF
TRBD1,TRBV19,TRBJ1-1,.,TGTGCCAGTAGTATCACAGGGGTCCCTGAAGCTTTCTTT,CASSITGVPEAFF
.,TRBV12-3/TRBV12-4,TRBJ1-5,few,TGTGCCAGCAGTCCACAGGGATATAGCAATCAGCCCCAGCATTTT,CASSPQGYSNQPQHF
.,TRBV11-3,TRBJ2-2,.,TGTGCCAGCAGCATAGGGGTCACCGGGGAGCTGTTTTTT,CASSIGVTGELFF
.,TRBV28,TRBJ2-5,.,TGTGCCAGCAGTTTAACGTGGGGGTGGGGAGAGACCCAGTACTTC,CASSLTWGWGETQYF
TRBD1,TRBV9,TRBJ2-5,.,TGTGCCAGCAGCGTATACGGGACAGTGGAAGAGACCCAGTACTTC,CASSVYGTVEETQYF
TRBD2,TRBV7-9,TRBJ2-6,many,TGTGCCAGCAGCTTACTGAAGCGGGAGGGCTCTGGGGCCAACGTCCTGACTTTC,CASSLLKREGSGANVLTF
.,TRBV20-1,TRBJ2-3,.,TGCAGTGTCCCGGGAGTGGTGCAGTATTTT,CSVPGVVQYF
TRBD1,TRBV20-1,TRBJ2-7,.,TGCAGTGCTACCCTAGACAGGGCCTACGAGCAGTACTTC,CSATLDRAYEQYF
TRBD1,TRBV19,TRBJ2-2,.,TGTGCCAGCACCGGGACAGCGAACACCGGGGAGCTGTTTTTT,CASTGTANTGELFF
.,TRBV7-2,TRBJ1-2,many,TGTGCCAGCAGCGCAACTAACTATGGCTACACCTTC,CASSATNYGYTF
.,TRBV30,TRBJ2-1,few,TGTGCCTGGAGAGGCCGGGAACCGTGGAATGAGCAGTTCTTC,CAWRGREPWNEQFF
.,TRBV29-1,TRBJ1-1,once,TGCAGCGTATTGAAAGCAGCGAACACTGAAGCTTTCTTT,CSVLKAANTEAFF
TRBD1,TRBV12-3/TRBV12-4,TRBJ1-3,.,TGTGCCAGCACCTTGACAGGGAATGCTGGAAACACCATATATTTT,CASTLTGNAGNTIYF
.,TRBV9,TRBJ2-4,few,TGTGCCAGCAGCGCCGATGTCGATTGGGGGGCCAAAAACATTCAGTACTTC,CASSADVDWGAKNIQYF